The text below deals with one TCR beta chain. The CDR3 spans 15 residues. Trimming took 7 bases from V and 0 from J, leaving 10 bases between them. Germline CDR1 MNHEY, CDR2 SMNVEV (reference sequence). Assay: immunoSEQ multiplex PCR; the TCRdb copy retains only in-frame clones and omits some. The data show roughly 68,000 clones, about 97% seen once. This record comes from a study of technical replicates of blood from a handful of donors. The chain couples TRBV27 to TRBJ2-6, with D unresolved. Source material: T cells isolated from PBMCs. This TCR was recovered from a human donor in good health. The CDR3 DNA is TGTGCCAGCACCCACCCAGGCTCTGGGGCCAACGTCCTGACTTTC. It translates to CASTHPGSGANVLTF.